One and the same sample provided the 26 T cell receptor beta chains below, sequenced in a study of CD8 T cells in ankylosing spondylitis. TCRdb called the 5' RACE reads again in MiXCR, with one record for every CDR3 protein. The profile shows about 250,000 distinct CDR3 sequences, roughly 25% of them singletons. The source material was blood, either unsorted or a sorted T cell fraction (not recorded which). Every receptor here comes from a male donor with ankylosing spondylitis or in good health (not recorded which).

The chain has TRBV4-1 and TRBJ2-7; D remains ambiguous. The germline gives CDR1 MGHRA, CDR2 YSYEKL. V was trimmed by 2 bases and J by 5 bases, leaving 16 bases between them. This CDR3 contains 15 residues. The CDR3 is CASSQMPVGSHEQYF. CDR3 coding DNA: TGCGCCAGCAGCCAAATGCCCGTGGGTAGTCACGAGCAGTACTTC.

This chain uses TRBV2 with TRBJ2-4, with a tentative D call TRBD2 (5 bases). The germline gives CDR1 SNHLY, CDR2 FYNNEI. The CDR3 runs 19 residues. The ends were cut back, 4 bases at V and 2 bases at J, with 24 bases in the middle. The CDR3 region is CASSAEGGWRAGPKNIQYF. CDR3 bases: TGTGCCAGCAGTGCAGAAGGAGGATGGCGAGCAGGACCCAAAAACATTCAGTACTTC.

This clonotype has only a few counts. The J gene is TRBJ2-7, the V gene TRBV5-6, with D possibly called TRBD1 or TRBD2 (5 bases each). This CDR3 spans 14 amino acids. Germline-derived CDR1 and CDR2 are SGHDT and YYEEEE. Trimming took off 0 bases at V and 5 bases at J, with 12 bases between the two ends. Here the CDR3 reads CASSLVTGHHEQYF. DNA for the CDR3: TGTGCCAGCAGCTTGGTGACGGGGCATCACGAGCAGTACTTC.

The gene calls are TRBV12-3 or TRBV12-4 and TRBJ2-6; D not resolved. The CDR3 consists of 14 residues. V lost 2 bases and J 13 bases, leaving 15 bases between the germline ends. The CDR3 is CASSLPGRPRVLTF. The CDR3 bases are TGTGCCAGCAGTTTACCCGGACGGCCTCGGGTCCTGACTTTC.

The rearrangement joins TRBV25-1 to TRBJ2-4; possibly TRBD1 for D (5 bases). The CDR3 covers 12 residues. Germline V gives CDR1 MGHDK, CDR2 SYGVNS. V was shortened by 2 bases and J by 6 bases, with 5 bases between the two germline ends. Here the CDR3 reads CASSEQGNIQYF. Written as DNA, the CDR3 is TGTGCCAGCAGTGAACAGGGAAACATTCAGTACTTC.

The J gene is TRBJ2-7, the V gene TRBV25-1; D may match TRBD1 or TRBD2 (5 bases each). The CDR3 loop spans 13 amino acids. Trimming took 6 bases from V and 4 from J, leaving 13 bases between them. The germline V gene encodes CDR1 MGHDK and CDR2 SYGVNS. The CDR3: CASSGWGGYEQYF. CDR3 nucleotide sequence: TGTGCCAGCAGCGGATGGGGCGGGTACGAGCAGTACTTC.

This clonotype has at least ten counts. The junction departs from germline at one end; a sequencing error may be responsible. The genes are TRBV7-7 and TRBJ2-2, with 7 bases matching TRBD2. Germline CDR1 SSHAT, CDR2 FNYEAQ (reference sequence). The CDR3 totals 13 residues. As DNA, the CDR3 is TGTGCTAGCAGCCCCAGCGGGGCCGGGGAGCTGTTTTTT. The encoded protein is CASSPSGAGELFF.

A few counts support this clonotype. V and J are TRBV4-2 and TRBJ2-1; maybe TRBD2 (5 bases). Per the germline V gene, CDR1 is LGHNA and CDR2 is YNFKEQ. Trimming took off 0 bases at V and 7 bases at J, with 13 bases between the two ends. CDR3 length equals 15 residues. DNA of the CDR3: TGTGCCAGCAGCCAAGACTTGCCTAGGGAGAATGAGCAGTTCTTC. It specifies CASSQDLPRENEQFF.

This chain links TRBV30 with TRBJ2-1; 7 bases map to TRBD2. CDR1 and CDR2 from the germline V gene are GTSNPN and SVGIG (reference sequence). The J segment lost 6 bases and the V segment lost 1 base, leaving 6 bases of the junction unmatched. The CDR3 is 14 amino acids. DNA for the CDR3: TGTGCCTGGAGTGAACGCGGGGGACGCAATGAGCAGTTCTTC. It translates to CAWSERGGRNEQFF.

This clonotype was seen only a few times. The rearrangement uses TRBV20-1 and TRBJ1-5, with 8 bases identical to TRBD1. From germline, CDR1 is DFQATT and CDR2 SNEGSKA (reference sequence). V lost 4 bases, J lost 1 base, and 6 bases stayed unmatched. This CDR3 is built from 15 residues. For the CDR3, the DNA is TGCAGTGCTAAAGACAGGGGTCCGAGCAATCAGCCCCAGCATTTT. This codes for CSAKDRGPSNQPQHF.

This clonotype has only a few counts. The chain recombines TRBV10-3 with TRBJ1-1; no firm D call. This CDR3 is built from 14 residues. Germline V lookup: CDR1 ENHRY, CDR2 SYGVKD. Trimming left V 0 bases short and J 6 bases short, with 11 bases between. CDR3 DNA: TGTGCCATCAGTGAGTCGGGTTGGGGTTCTGAAGCTTTCTTT. It encodes CAISESGWGSEAFF.

This clonotype was observed a few times. This clone may be a read error of a much larger clone one base away. The J gene is TRBJ2-5, the V gene TRBV20-1; D is unclear. The ends were cut back, 2 bases at V and 1 base at J, with 2 bases in the middle. The CDR3 has 11 amino acids. Germline-derived CDR1 and CDR2 are DFQATT and SNEGSKA (reference sequence). In DNA form, the CDR3 reads TGCAGTGCTAGACGCCAAGAGACCCAGTACTTC. Amino acid sequence: CSARRQETQYF.

This clonotype was counted only a few times. At one boundary the junction diverges from the germline segment, which might be a read error. V gene TRBV12-3 or TRBV12-4 combines with J gene TRBJ2-1, with 9 bases matching TRBD2. This CDR3 comprises 13 residues. The CDR3 DNA sequence: TGTGCCAGCAACCTCGGCGGGCGGGGGGGCCAGGTCTTC. Translating gives CASNLGGRGGQVF.

This clonotype was seen a few times. V and J are TRBV12-3 or TRBV12-4 and TRBJ2-5; 9 positions agree with TRBD2. CDR3 size: 15 residues. After removal of 5 bases from V and 5 bases from J, the junction contained 9 bases not matched to a gene. The CDR3, as DNA: TGTGCCAGCAGTGCCGGTGCTAGCGGGGTGGAGACCCAGTACTTC. Its protein product is CASSAGASGVETQYF.

The V and J genes are TRBV20-1 and TRBJ2-7; D may be TRBD2 (5 bases). V gave up 0 bases and J gave up 13 bases, with 10 bases separating them. The germline V gene has CDR1 DFQATT and CDR2 SNEGSKA (reference sequence). The CDR3 loop spans 10 amino acids. This CDR3 reads CSARDQDFYF. The CDR3 nucleotides read TGCAGTGCTAGAGATCAGGACTTCTACTTC.

This clonotype was counted many times. The genes are TRBV6-5 and TRBJ2-7; TRBD1 is a possible D gene (6 bases). This CDR3 has 15 residues. The V gene lost 0 bases and the J gene lost 0 bases, with 9 bases spanning the gap. CDR1 and CDR2 from the germline V gene are MNHEY and SVGAGI. This CDR3 reads CASSYSDSRSYEQYF. The CDR3 nucleotides read TGTGCCAGCAGTTACTCGGACAGCCGCTCCTACGAGCAGTACTTC.

This clonotype is a singleton in its sample. The rearrangement uses TRBV12-3 or TRBV12-4 and TRBJ2-4; D not certain. This CDR3 has 16 amino acids. Trimming took off 6 bases at V and 7 bases at J, with 22 bases between the two ends. CDR3 sequence: CASSSRRLTHGNIQYF. The DNA for the CDR3 is TGTGCCAGCAGCTCGCGTCGGCTTACCCATGGTAACATTCAGTACTTC.

The genes are TRBV20-1 and TRBJ2-3; D is ambiguous. The germline V gene encodes CDR1 DFQATT and CDR2 SNEGSKA (reference sequence). The V end lost 6 bases, the J end lost 1 base, and 11 bases lay between the germline ends. This CDR3 spans 13 amino acids. CDR3 residues: CSATATGTDTQYF. The CDR3 DNA reads TGCAGTGCGACCGCGACTGGCACAGATACGCAGTATTTT.

This clonotype appeared many times. J is TRBJ1-5 and V is TRBV20-1, with 7 bases fitting TRBD1. This CDR3 is 14 amino acids long. With V trimmed by 5 bases and J by 0 bases, 4 bases remained unmatched. The germline V gene encodes CDR1 DFQATT and CDR2 SNEGSKA (reference sequence). This CDR3 reads CSAQGQHSNQPQHF. CDR3 bases: TGCAGTGCTCAGGGACAGCATAGCAATCAGCCCCAGCATTTT.

This chain's CDR3 is CASSPGRSYNEQFF. Written as DNA, the CDR3 is TGCGCCAGCAGTCCAGGGCGCTCCTACAATGAGCAGTTCTTC. The V gene is TRBV10-2, the J gene TRBJ2-1, with a tentative D call TRBD1 (5 bases). The CDR3 extends over 14 amino acids. CDR1 and CDR2 from the germline V gene are WSHSY and SAAADI. Deletions cut 5 bases from V and 0 bases from J, with 8 bases between.

The V gene is TRBV12-3 or TRBV12-4, the J gene TRBJ2-5, with a weak D call TRBD1 (6 bases). Trimming cost V 6 bases and J 9 bases, with 20 bases left between them. This CDR3 region has 14 residues. CDR3 region: CASSPGTSGSAQYF. The CDR3 DNA is TGTGCCAGCAGCCCCGGGACATCTGGTTCGGCCCAGTACTTC.

This clonotype has a handful of counts. The chain carries TRBV7-9 and TRBJ2-5; D not resolved. Looked up from germline, CDR1 is SEHNR and CDR2 is FQNEAQ (reference sequence). The germline V and J ends were trimmed by 4 bases and 5 bases, with 20 bases remaining between them. The CDR3 has 16 residues. CDR3 nucleotide sequence: TGTGCCAGCAGCTCATTTACCGGGCCAAACGAGGAGACCCAGTACTTC. It translates to CASSSFTGPNEETQYF.

The chain is built from TRBV7-6 and TRBJ2-2; 7 bases line up with TRBD1. J gave up 2 bases and V 0 bases, and 6 bases lay outside the gene matches. The germline V gene has CDR1 SGHVS and CDR2 FNYEAQ. The CDR3 has 17 amino acids. The CDR3 nucleotides are TGTGCCAGCAGCTTAGCGCCGGGACAGACTAACACCGGGGAGCTGTTTTTT. It codes for CASSLAPGQTNTGELFF. Combining the CDR3 with reference TRBV7-6 and TRBJ2-2 gives the whole variable domain GAGVSQSPRYKVTKRGQDVALRCDPISGHVSLYWYRQALGQGPEFLTYFNYEAQQDKSGLPNDRFSAERPEGSISTLTIQRTEQRDSAMYRCASSLAPGQTNTGELFFGEGSRLTVL.

The chain combines TRBV12-3 or TRBV12-4 with TRBJ2-6; no reliable D call. Trimming cost V 1 base and J 0 bases, with 4 bases left between them. The length of the CDR3 is 15 residues. DNA for the CDR3: TGTGCCAGCAGTTTAGGCCTCTCTGGGGCCAACGTCCTGACTTTC. Encoded protein: CASSLGLSGANVLTF.

This clonotype was recorded only once. The gene calls are TRBV19 and TRBJ1-1, with D tentatively TRBD1 (6 bases). CDR1 is LNHDA and CDR2 is SQIVND in the germline V gene (reference sequence). Trimming removed 7 bases from V and 0 bases from J, with 12 bases in between. The CDR3 sequence is 14 residues long. CDR3 protein: CASTTGHLNTEAFF. The CDR3 DNA sequence: TGTGCCAGTACCACGGGACATTTGAACACTGAAGCTTTCTTT.

There are a few counts of this clonotype. V usage is TRBV20-1 and J usage is TRBJ1-2, with 8 bases that match TRBD1. The germline V gene encodes CDR1 DFQATT and CDR2 SNEGSKA (reference sequence). The CDR3 covers 15 residues. V was clipped by 0 bases and J by 0 bases; unmatched bases: 3. The CDR3 coding sequence is TGCAGTGCTAGAGATTCACAGGGGGCTAACTATGGCTACACCTTC. This encodes CSARDSQGANYGYTF.